The 23 T cell receptor beta chains listed next were all sequenced from one sample in a study of blood T cell repertoires in COVID-19. Using immunoSEQ multiplex PCR, the repertoire was profiled, and TCRdb retains in-frame clones only, with some absent. The data contain around 400,000 clones, approximately 87% of them singletons. The material sequenced was peripheral blood. These receptors all stem from a woman aged 55 to 70 with COVID-19, enrolled during active disease.

V and J are TRBV28 and TRBJ2-7; no clear D. The germline gives CDR1 MDHEN, CDR2 SYDVKM. The V gene lost 7 bases and the J gene lost 7 bases, with 20 bases spanning the gap. The CDR3 has 14 amino acids. CDR3 coding DNA: TGTGCCAGCATCTTAGATGGGCGAAATAGAGAGCAGTACTTC. Its translation: CASILDGRNREQYF.

This chain uses TRBV13 with TRBJ1-6; 11 nucleotides line up with TRBD1. The V and J ends lost 6 bases and 8 bases, in that order; junction bases with no gene match: 12. Germline values: CDR1 PRHDT, CDR2 FYEKMQ (reference sequence). The CDR3 has 17 residues. CDR3 nucleotide sequence: TGTGCCAGCAGAGCCCAGGGACAGGGGGGGAAAGATTCACCCCTCCACTTT. It encodes CASRAQGQGGKDSPLHF. Filled out from reference TRBV13 and TRBJ1-6, the complete variable domain reads AAGVIQSPRHLIKEKRETATLKCYPIPRHDTVYWYQQGPGQDPQFLISFYEKMQSDKGSIPDRFSAQQFSDYHSELNMSSLELGDSALYFCASRAQGQGGKDSPLHFGNGTRLTVT.

The rearrangement uses TRBV4-2 and TRBJ1-1; D remains ambiguous. V lost 0 bases, J lost 8 bases, and 13 bases lay in between. Per the germline V gene, CDR1 is LGHNA and CDR2 is YNFKEQ. The length of the CDR3 is 14 residues. The CDR3 is CASSQDVLQREAFF. The CDR3 nucleotides read TGTGCCAGCAGCCAAGATGTTCTTCAGAGGGAAGCTTTCTTT.

This sequence joins TRBV18 and TRBJ1-1; no clear D gene. In germline, CDR1 is KGHSH, CDR2 LQKENI. V lost 4 bases to trimming and J lost 8 bases, with 14 bases between them. The length of the CDR3 is 13 residues. The chain's CDR3 is CASSQTLEGEAFF. CDR3 sequence (DNA): TGTGCCAGCTCACAAACCCTGGAGGGCGAAGCTTTCTTT.

CDR3 sequence (DNA): TGTGCCAGTAGACCGACAGTCCGTCAGCCCCAGCATTTT. Amino acid sequence: CASRPTVRQPQHF. The chain carries TRBV19 and TRBJ1-5, with D possibly being TRBD1 (5 bases). V lost 6 bases, J lost 6 bases, and 12 bases lay in between. There are 13 residues in the CDR3. The germline V gene has CDR1 LNHDA and CDR2 SQIVND (reference sequence).

The chain joins TRBV9 to TRBJ1-3; D is ambiguous. The V gene lost 6 bases and the J gene lost 0 bases, with 10 bases spanning the gap. Germline lookup yields CDR1 SGDLS and CDR2 YYNGEE. CDR3 length: 14 residues. The CDR3 nucleotides read TGTGCCAGCACCCGGGTAGACTCTGGAAACACCATATATTTT. Residues: CASTRVDSGNTIYF.

This clone showed up just once. This chain links TRBV19 with TRBJ2-2; D unresolved. The CDR3 loop spans 15 amino acids. Germline V lookup: CDR1 LNHDA, CDR2 SQIVND (reference sequence). The germline V and J ends were trimmed by 1 base and 0 bases, with 6 bases remaining between them. Written as DNA, the CDR3 is TGTGCCAGTAGTATAGGGCTAGCGAACACCGGGGAGCTGTTTTTT. Translation: CASSIGLANTGELFF.

The V and J genes are TRBV4-1 and TRBJ2-2; 8 positions agree with TRBD1. Losses at the gene ends were 1 base for V and 11 bases for J; bases not matched to a gene: 9. The CDR3 contains 15 residues. The germline V gene has CDR1 MGHRA and CDR2 YSYEKL. CDR3 in amino acids: CASSQADRGIIELFF. DNA of the CDR3: TGCGCCAGCAGCCAAGCTGACAGGGGCATTATCGAGCTGTTTTTT.

The rearrangement uses TRBV19 and TRBJ1-1; a possible D gene is TRBD1 (5 bases). Germline-derived CDR1 and CDR2 are LNHDA and SQIVND (reference sequence). V lost 6 bases to trimming and J lost 5 bases, with 13 bases between them. The CDR3 sequence is 13 residues long. CDR3 nucleotides: TGTGCCAGTAGGACAGTGCTGGGGACTGAAGCTTTCTTT. Translating gives CASRTVLGTEAFF.

The J gene is TRBJ2-5, the V gene TRBV7-8; 10 positions match TRBD1. CDR1 SGHVS and CDR2 FQNEAQ come from the germline V gene. The CDR3 consists of 14 residues. The ends lost 5 bases at V and 4 bases at J; junction bases unmatched: 4. CDR3 in amino acids: CASSTRDRGETQYF. The CDR3, as DNA: TGTGCCAGCAGCACCCGGGACAGGGGAGAGACCCAGTACTTC.

The genes are TRBV18 and TRBJ1-2, with D perhaps TRBD1 (5 bases). The CDR3 runs to 14 residues. Germline V gives CDR1 KGHSH, CDR2 LQKENI. V lost 2 bases and J lost 7, with 14 bases in between. The CDR3 reads CASSPSGTRGGYTF. CDR3 DNA sequence: TGTGCCAGCTCACCATCCGGGACGCGGGGTGGCTACACCTTC.

V usage is TRBV5-4 and J usage is TRBJ2-3; D perhaps matches TRBD2 (6 bases). Germline CDR1 reads SGHNT; CDR2 reads YYREEE (reference sequence). The length of the CDR3 is 16 residues. The ends were cut back, 1 base at V and 0 bases at J, with 12 bases in the middle. For the CDR3, the DNA is TGTGCCAGCAGCTTGAAGGTGGGGGGAAGCACAGATACGCAGTATTTT. Residues: CASSLKVGGSTDTQYF.

The J gene is TRBJ2-1, the V gene TRBV19; 9 bases are a match to TRBD2. The CDR3 contains 16 residues. The trim removed 4 bases at V and 2 bases at J, leaving 6 bases unmatched. CDR1 is LNHDA and CDR2 is SQIVND in the germline V gene (reference sequence). CDR3 in amino acids: CASSRLGGGAYNEQFF. CDR3 coding DNA: TGTGCCAGTAGTAGGCTAGGCGGGGGGGCCTACAATGAGCAGTTCTTC.

This clone has just one count. The genes are TRBV6-4 and TRBJ1-1, with 8 nucleotides matching TRBD1. J gave up 1 base and V 6 bases, and 7 bases lay outside the gene matches. Per the germline V gene, CDR1 is MRHNA and CDR2 is SNTAGT. This CDR3 contains 15 residues. The CDR3 region is CASRGQAGANTEAFF. CDR3 nucleotides: TGTGCCAGCAGGGGACAGGCTGGGGCGAACACTGAAGCTTTCTTT.

The chain uses TRBV5-8 and TRBJ2-5, with a weak D call TRBD1 (7 bases). The CDR3 covers 17 residues. Trimming took off 4 bases at V and 1 base at J, with 20 bases between the two ends. Germline V gene data show CDR1 as SGHTS and CDR2 as YDEGEE. The CDR3 DNA sequence: TGTGCCAGCAGCCTTCATACAGGAGGGGGCCTCCAAGAGACCCAGTACTTC. It is translated as CASSLHTGGGLQETQYF.

The chain has TRBV27 and TRBJ1-1; D is undetermined. There are 15 residues in the CDR3. From germline, CDR1 is MNHEY and CDR2 SMNVEV (reference sequence). V lost 7 bases to trimming and J lost 1 base, with 16 bases between them. The CDR3 DNA reads TGTGCCAGCACCTCCTCTCCGACTGGGAACACTGAAGCTTTCTTT. This translates into CASTSSPTGNTEAFF.

V gene TRBV19 combines with J gene TRBJ1-1; maybe TRBD1 (5 bases). Germline lookup yields CDR1 LNHDA and CDR2 SQIVND (reference sequence). V lost 6 bases and J 1 base, leaving 9 bases between the germline ends. This CDR3 spans 13 amino acids. This CDR3 is CASRIRENTEAFF. The DNA for the CDR3 is TGTGCCAGTAGAATCAGGGAGAACACTGAAGCTTTCTTT.

This chain joins TRBV7-8 and TRBJ1-1; D perhaps matches TRBD1 (5 bases). Germline V gives CDR1 SGHVS, CDR2 FQNEAQ. CDR3 length: 21 amino acids. Trimming took 6 bases from V and 4 from J, leaving 36 bases between them. The CDR3 nucleotides are TGTGCCAGCAGAAAGAACTCAGGGCTGAACAGGCCGCCGTATCCGGGCACTGAAGCTTTCTTT. It encodes CASRKNSGLNRPPYPGTEAFF.

J is TRBJ1-2 and V is TRBV9; a possible D gene is TRBD1 (6 bases). Trimming left V 0 bases short and J 5 bases short, with 14 bases between. Looked up from germline, CDR1 is SGDLS and CDR2 is YYNGEE. The CDR3 covers 15 residues. CDR3 loop: CASSVGQGFDYGYTF. Here the CDR3 DNA reads TGTGCCAGCAGCGTAGGGCAGGGGTTTGATTATGGCTACACCTTC.

This clone was counted a single time. The DNA for the CDR3 is TGCGCCAGCAGCTTGAAGGGGGACCGGGGCTACACCTTC. Its translation is CASSLKGDRGYTF. The rearrangement joins TRBV5-1 to TRBJ1-2; D may be TRBD1 (6 bases). Between the trimmed V and J ends, which lost 1 base and 8 bases, there was a span of 12 bases. The germline gives CDR1 SGHRS, CDR2 YFSETQ. The CDR3 sequence is 13 residues long. Based on the CDR3 plus reference TRBV5-1 and TRBJ1-2, the full variable domain is KAGVTQTPRYLIKTRGQQVTLSCSPISGHRSVSWYQQTPGQGLQFLFEYFSETQRNKGNFPGRFSGRQFSNSRSEMNVSTLELGDSALYLCASSLKGDRGYTFGSGTRLTVV.

The V gene is TRBV23-1, the J gene TRBJ1-2; no clear D gene. TRBV23-1 is noted as an ORF with a role that remains uncertain. V lost 3 bases to trimming and J lost 3 bases, with 14 bases between them. This CDR3 comprises 15 residues. Here the CDR3 reads CASSHPLGRDYGYTF. CDR3 DNA sequence: TGCGCCAGCAGTCACCCCCTCGGTCGGGACTATGGCTACACCTTC.

The chain combines TRBV7-3 with TRBJ1-2; TRBD1 matches at 7 bases. The germline V gene encodes CDR1 SGHTA and CDR2 FQGTGA. There are 14 residues in the CDR3. Trimming cost V 5 bases and J 4 bases; bases outside gene matches: 7. The chain's CDR3 is CASSPRQGSYGYTF. The CDR3 DNA is TGTGCCAGCAGCCCCCGACAGGGTTCCTATGGCTACACCTTC.

This chain links TRBV5-1 with TRBJ2-3; a possible D gene is TRBD2 (6 bases). The CDR3 length is 13 residues. Deletions cut 1 base from V and 6 bases from J, with 9 bases between. CDR1 and CDR2 (germline): SGHRS, YFSETQ. The CDR3 nucleotides are TGCGCCAGCAGCTTGAACCGGGGGGATACGCAGTATTTT. Translated: CASSLNRGDTQYF.